The rows below give T cell receptor beta chains drawn from one sample of a study of vaccination effects on CD4 cells after COVID-19. Assay: immunoSEQ multiplex PCR; the TCRdb copy retains only in-frame clones and omits some. The sample has around 50,000 clones; nearly 75% are singletons. The antigens for these receptors are not known. Sample: CD4+ T cells from PBMCs cultured without peptide, taken after COVID-19 vaccination. The source is a human donor who had a prior SARS-CoV-2 infection. CDR3s include the opening cysteine and the closing phenylalanine or tryptophan. D genes are given only for firm matches. A clone size is listed for some rows: how often the clone was seen (once, few, many), or a class if it is expanded.

D: TRBD2
J: TRBJ2-1
size: .
V: TRBV5-1
DNA: TGCGCCAGCAGCGTAGCGGGCCCGTACAATGAGCAGTTCTTC
CDR3: CASSVAGPYNEQFF

D: .
J: TRBJ2-3
size: .
V: TRBV6-6
DNA: TGTGCCATCGGAGGACAGCAACTCACAGATACGCAGTATTTT
CDR3: CAIGGQQLTDTQYF

D: .
J: TRBJ1-4
size: .
V: TRBV19
DNA: TGTGCCCATCACGCGAGGCGGGATTTTTTTTATGAAAAACTGTTTTTT
CDR3: CAHHARRDFFYEKLFF

D: TRBD1
J: TRBJ2-7
size: .
V: TRBV4-2
DNA: TGTGCCAGCAGCCAAGGGGGGACAGGACGCTACGAGCAGTACTTC
CDR3: CASSQGGTGRYEQYF

D: .
J: TRBJ1-6
size: .
V: TRBV5-6
DNA: TGTGCCAGCTCCAAGGGGGGCAATTCACCCCTCCACTTT
CDR3: CASSKGGNSPLHF

D: .
J: TRBJ1-1
size: .
V: TRBV7-6
DNA: TGTGCCAGCAGCAGCCTCCCGGGACGGCTGAACACTGAAGCTTTCTTT
CDR3: CASSSLPGRLNTEAFF

D: TRBD2
J: TRBJ2-1
size: .
V: TRBV27
DNA: TGTGCCAGCAGTAAGGGAAGGGGACTAGCCAACAATGAGCAGTTCTTC
CDR3: CASSKGRGLANNEQFF

D: .
J: TRBJ2-3
size: .
V: TRBV15
DNA: TGTGCCACCAGCAGAGATGAAGGAAGGGTGACAGATACGCAGTATTTT
CDR3: CATSRDEGRVTDTQYF

D: .
J: TRBJ2-5
size: .
V: TRBV11-3
DNA: TGTGCCAGCAGCTTAGAGAGGACAGAAGGGACCCAGTACTTC
CDR3: CASSLERTEGTQYF

D: TRBD1
J: TRBJ1-4
size: .
V: TRBV7-2
DNA: TGTGCCAGCAGGCCGGACAGGTACAAGGAAAAACTGTTTTTT
CDR3: CASRPDRYKEKLFF

D: TRBD1
J: TRBJ1-2
size: .
V: TRBV19
DNA: TGTGCCAGTAGTTCGTACCCCCGGGACAGCAATTTGGTCACCTTC
CDR3: CASSSYPRDSNLVTF

D: .
J: TRBJ2-2
size: .
V: TRBV13
DNA: TGTGCCAGCAGCTTACTTAGCTTTAACACCGGGGAGCTGTTTTTT
CDR3: CASSLLSFNTGELFF

D: TRBD1
J: TRBJ1-1
size: .
V: TRBV11-3
DNA: TGTGCCAGCAGCCCGGGACAGGGAAGGAACACTGAAGCTTTCTTT
CDR3: CASSPGQGRNTEAFF

D: TRBD1
J: TRBJ1-1
size: .
V: TRBV2
DNA: TGTGCCAGCAGGGACAGGGGCTATTTGAACACTGAAGCTTTCTTT
CDR3: CASRDRGYLNTEAFF

D: .
J: TRBJ2-6
size: .
V: TRBV5-1
DNA: TGCGCCAGCAGGAGGGTGGATGGGGCCAACGTCCTGACTTTC
CDR3: CASRRVDGANVLTF

D: .
J: TRBJ1-5
size: .
V: TRBV6-2/TRBV6-3
DNA: TGTGCCAGCAGTGCACAGGGTTGGTATCAGCCCCAGCATTTT
CDR3: CASSAQGWYQPQHF

D: .
J: TRBJ2-5
size: .
V: TRBV15
DNA: TGTGCCACCAGCAGAGAAGGGACCCAACTACACTTC
CDR3: CATSREGTQLHF

D: TRBD2
J: TRBJ2-7
size: few
V: TRBV7-6
DNA: TGTGCCAGCAGCTTAGCCCGTACTAGCGGGGACTCCTACGAGCAGTACTTC
CDR3: CASSLARTSGDSYEQYF

D: .
J: TRBJ1-1
size: .
V: TRBV5-6
DNA: TGTGCCAGCAGCTACCTGGGGGGGCTGAACACTGAAGCTTTCTTT
CDR3: CASSYLGGLNTEAFF

D: .
J: TRBJ2-5
size: once
V: TRBV7-9
DNA: TGTGCCAGCAGCTGGATGACCGGGACTGGGGAAGAGACCCAGTACTTC
CDR3: CASSWMTGTGEETQYF

D: .
J: TRBJ1-2
size: .
V: TRBV5-4
DNA: TGTGCCAGCAGCTTGATCGGGGTCTCTAACTATGGCTACACCTTC
CDR3: CASSLIGVSNYGYTF

D: .
J: TRBJ2-3
size: few
V: TRBV11-1
DNA: TGTGCCAGCAGCTTACCCGAGTTGGGGGCGGATACGCAGTATTTT
CDR3: CASSLPELGADTQYF

D: .
J: TRBJ1-2
size: .
V: TRBV19
DNA: TGTGCCAGTAGTCAGTCGTATTATGGTTACACCTTC
CDR3: CASSQSYYGYTF

D: TRBD2
J: TRBJ2-1
size: .
V: TRBV5-6
DNA: TGTGCCAGCAGCTTGGAGGGACTAGCGGTCGCCTACAATGAGCAGTTCTTC
CDR3: CASSLEGLAVAYNEQFF

D: TRBD2
J: TRBJ2-7
size: .
V: TRBV6-4
DNA: TGTGCCAGCAACCCCAGGGGCAAAAAGGGCGGGAGGGCCCCCTACGAGCAGTACTTC
CDR3: CASNPRGKKGGRAPYEQYF

D: TRBD2
J: TRBJ2-1
size: .
V: TRBV5-4
DNA: TGTGCCAGCAGCTTTGGTGCTAGCGGGGGGGCGGCTTATGAGCAGTTCTTC
CDR3: CASSFGASGGAAYEQFF

D: .
J: TRBJ1-1
size: .
V: TRBV7-3
DNA: TGTGCCAGCAGCCCTCCCGGGGGCACTGAAGCTTTCTTT
CDR3: CASSPPGGTEAFF

D: .
J: TRBJ1-2
size: once
V: TRBV30
DNA: TGTGCCTGGTGGGGCTCCGGTAATGGCTACACCTTC
CDR3: CAWWGSGNGYTF

D: TRBD1
J: TRBJ1-2
size: .
V: TRBV19
DNA: TGTGCCAGTAGTCGAAAAACAGGGGGCGGCTATGGCTACACCTTC
CDR3: CASSRKTGGGYGYTF

D: .
J: TRBJ1-1
size: .
V: TRBV30
DNA: TGTGCCTGGAACCAGCTCTTAGACGGTGAAGCTTTCTTT
CDR3: CAWNQLLDGEAFF